This T cell receptor beta chain was sequenced in a study of T cell changes during pregnancy in multiple sclerosis. This CDR3 spans 12 amino acids. From germline, CDR1 is SGHNT and CDR2 YYREEE (reference sequence). The V end lost 4 bases, the J end lost 4 bases, and 3 bases lay between the germline ends. Sequencing used immunoSEQ multiplex PCR; TCRdb keeps in-frame clones, though not all of them. There are under 70,000 clones in the sample; 80% to 95% occur only once, and approximately 0.64% lies in the top ten. This rearrangement joins TRBV5-4 to TRBJ1-6; D not resolved. Source: CD4+ T cells from peripheral blood mononuclear cells, taken after pregnancy. The receptor comes from a female donor with multiple sclerosis, enrolled in a pregnancy study. Here the CDR3 DNA reads TGTGCCAGCAGCCTATATAATTCACCCCTCCACTTT. Encoded protein: CASSLYNSPLHF.